Listed below are T cell receptor beta chains from one sample, sequenced in a study of blood T cell repertoires in COVID-19. The repertoire was sequenced with immunoSEQ multiplex PCR; TCRdb's copy has only in-frame clones and lacks some. The sample lists some 150,000 clones, about 82% occurring once. Sequencing input: peripheral blood. These receptors were collected from a middle-aged woman with active or convalescent COVID-19. CDR3s include the opening cysteine and the closing phenylalanine or tryptophan. The order of the fields is clone size, V gene, J gene, D gene, CDR3 DNA, CDR3 protein. A D gene is named only where the DNA matches it firmly. Only some rows state a clone size, as once, few, many or a class for expanded clones.

size: .
V: TRBV2
J: TRBJ1-5
D: TRBD1
DNA: TGTGCCAGCAGCCCGGTGGGACAGGGGAATCAGCCCCAGCATTTT
CDR3: CASSPVGQGNQPQHF

size: once
V: TRBV11-2
J: TRBJ2-3
D: TRBD2
DNA: TGTGCCAGCAGCTTAGATACGGGGGGTTACACAGATACGCAGTATTTT
CDR3: CASSLDTGGYTDTQYF

size: .
V: TRBV5-1
J: TRBJ1-1
D: .
DNA: TGCGCCAGCAGCCTCTCGAGCGGGCGGATGAACACTGAAGCTTTCTTT
CDR3: CASSLSSGRMNTEAFF

size: .
V: TRBV11-2
J: TRBJ2-7
D: .
DNA: TGTGCCAGCAGCTTATCCCGGGAGTCTACGTACGAGCAGTACTTC
CDR3: CASSLSRESTYEQYF

size: .
V: TRBV6-2/TRBV6-3
J: TRBJ2-1
D: .
DNA: TGTGCCAGCAGTGCTCCTGGGACTTACAATGAGCAGTTCTTC
CDR3: CASSAPGTYNEQFF

size: .
V: TRBV7-6
J: TRBJ1-2
D: .
DNA: TGTGCCAGCAGCTCGAGGGGGAAAGGCTATGGCTACACCTTC
CDR3: CASSSRGKGYGYTF

size: .
V: TRBV5-1
J: TRBJ1-2
D: .
DNA: TGCGCCAGCAGCTTGCTAATCCAGGCTAATGCACCTGACTATGGCTACACCTTC
CDR3: CASSLLIQANAPDYGYTF

size: .
V: TRBV18
J: TRBJ2-1
D: TRBD1
DNA: TGTGCCAGCTCACCAATCAGGGGGCAGTCCTACAATGAGCAGTTCTTC
CDR3: CASSPIRGQSYNEQFF

size: .
V: TRBV6-5
J: TRBJ1-5
D: .
DNA: TGTGCCAGCAGACCAGATAGCAATCAGCCCCAGCATTTT
CDR3: CASRPDSNQPQHF

size: .
V: TRBV3-1/TRBV3-2
J: TRBJ1-4
D: TRBD1
DNA: TGTGCCAGCAGCCACGCGGGACAGGGTAATGAAAAACTGTTTTTT
CDR3: CASSHAGQGNEKLFF

size: .
V: TRBV10-1
J: TRBJ2-1
D: .
DNA: TGCGCCAGCAGTGAGTCAGTACGGACTCAGTACAATGAGCAGTTCTTC
CDR3: CASSESVRTQYNEQFF

size: .
V: TRBV4-1
J: TRBJ2-2
D: TRBD2
DNA: TGCGCCAGCAGCCAGGATCCGGGACTAGCGGGAGTTTCCGGGGAGCTGTTTTTT
CDR3: CASSQDPGLAGVSGELFF

size: .
V: TRBV19
J: TRBJ1-2
D: .
DNA: TGTGCCAGTAGTTTTTCCGGGACAAGCCCATTTTATGGCTACACCTTC
CDR3: CASSFSGTSPFYGYTF

size: .
V: TRBV29-1
J: TRBJ2-7
D: .
DNA: TGCAGCGTTGAAGGAGGGGCGGGGGAGCAGTACTTC
CDR3: CSVEGGAGEQYF

size: .
V: TRBV19
J: TRBJ1-3
D: TRBD1
DNA: TGTGCCAGTAGATCTCCAGACAGGGGATCATATGGAAACACCATATATTTT
CDR3: CASRSPDRGSYGNTIYF

size: .
V: TRBV6-5
J: TRBJ1-2
D: .
DNA: TGTGCCAGCAGTTACGTTGGGCTACGGGGCTATGGCTACACCTTC
CDR3: CASSYVGLRGYGYTF

size: .
V: TRBV6-5
J: TRBJ2-1
D: TRBD2
DNA: TGTGCCAGCAGTTACCCTACTAGCGGGGGGAGGGATGAGCAGTTCTTC
CDR3: CASSYPTSGGRDEQFF

size: few
V: TRBV11-2
J: TRBJ1-5
D: TRBD1
DNA: TGTGCCAGCAGCTTCAGGGGGAACAATCAGCCCCAGCATTTT
CDR3: CASSFRGNNQPQHF

size: .
V: TRBV30
J: TRBJ2-4
D: TRBD1
DNA: TGTGCCTGGGAACTCAGGGGGGCCAAAAACATTCAGTACTTC
CDR3: CAWELRGAKNIQYF

size: .
V: TRBV29-1
J: TRBJ1-3
D: TRBD1
DNA: TGCAGCCAAACAGGGGGCCTCTCTGGAAACACCATATATTTT
CDR3: CSQTGGLSGNTIYF

size: once
V: TRBV10-2
J: TRBJ1-1
D: .
DNA: TGCGCCAGCAGTGCGGCAGGGAGGGAGGCTTTCTTT
CDR3: CASSAAGREAFF

size: .
V: TRBV29-1
J: TRBJ2-7
D: TRBD2
DNA: TGCAGCGCCACGGGGGGGCAGGTTAGCTCCTACGAGCAGTACTTC
CDR3: CSATGGQVSSYEQYF